This T cell receptor beta chain derives from a study of shared clonotypes between healthy human individuals. Germline-derived CDR1 and CDR2 are SGHAT and FQNNGV. V lost 3 bases, J lost 4 bases, and 19 bases lay in between. This CDR3 spans 17 amino acids. Cells designated naive CD8 were CD45RO-negative and were positively selected for CCR7, with terminally differentiated effector memory CD45RA+ cells excluded. Participating donors were healthy, HIV-negative adults free of recent acute infections or vaccinations. Only in-frame clones appear in the TCRdb table, and some are missing; sequencing was by immunoSEQ multiplex PCR. The sample has 2 million or so clones; approximately 94% are singletons. Note on this clone: What it recognizes is unknown.

Regarding the study as a whole: Several donors shared about 4.8% of their naive CD4 clonotypes. Sampling involved blood alone; tissue repertoires likely differ. Naive subsets typically showed greater estimated richness than memory subsets.

Sequencing was done on a sample of naive CD8+ T cells sorted from blood. The chain carries TRBV11-2 and TRBJ1-3, with a possible D match to TRBD1 (5 bases). The receptor comes from a man aged 18 to 29 in good health. CDR3 sequence (DNA): TGTGCCAGCAGCTTCATTTTCGGGTCAGGGTTCGGAAACACCATATATTTT. Translation gives CASSFIFGSGFGNTIYF. The complete variable domain, with remaining parts taken from reference TRBV11-2 and TRBJ1-3, reads EAGVAQSPRYKIIEKRQSVAFWCNPISGHATLYWYQQILGQGPKLLIQFQNNGVVDDSQLPKDRFSAERLKGVDSTLKIQPAKLEDSAVYLCASSFIFGSGFGNTIYFGEGSWLTVV.